Listed here are 22 T cell receptor beta chains from one sample, sequenced in a study of human T cells and chemical hapten exposure. From the 5' RACE reads, TCRdb called clonotypes with MiXCR, one entry per CDR3 protein. This table holds about 110,000 distinct CDR3 sequences, more than 15% found once. Total RNA was isolated from whole blood that had not been fractionated. These TCRs come from a human donor in good health.

The chain links TRBV30 to TRBJ2-1; D gene unclear. CDR1 and CDR2 from the germline V gene are GTSNPN and SVGIG (reference sequence). The CDR3 totals 14 residues. V was clipped by 0 bases and J by 8 bases, with 14 bases between them. CDR3 protein: CAWSVGGGFDEQFF. In DNA form, the CDR3 reads TGTGCCTGGAGTGTAGGTGGCGGATTCGATGAGCAGTTCTTC.

The chain has TRBV11-2 and TRBJ2-7; D remains unclear. Germline V lookup: CDR1 SGHAT, CDR2 FQNNGV. V dropped 2 bases and J dropped 2 bases, with 7 bases sitting between them. CDR3 length: 13 amino acids. DNA for the CDR3: TGTGCCAGCAGCTTATCCTCGGCCTACGAGCAGTACTTC. Its translation: CASSLSSAYEQYF.

This chain links TRBV27 with TRBJ1-5; D possibly corresponds to TRBD1 (5 bases). This CDR3 region has 16 residues. Germline V CDR1 and CDR2: MNHEY, SMNVEV (reference sequence). V was pared by 6 bases and J by 1 base, with 16 bases between. CDR3 DNA: TGTGCCAGCAGGCCCACGCCAGGGACGAGCAATCAGCCCCAGCATTTT. It codes for CASRPTPGTSNQPQHF.

The chain recombines TRBV20-1 with TRBJ2-5, with TRBD2 matching over 9 bases. Germline V gene sequence: CDR1 DFQATT, CDR2 SNEGSKA (reference sequence). The ends lost 6 bases at V and 5 bases at J; junction bases unmatched: 25. This CDR3 spans 19 amino acids. CDR3 coding DNA: TGCAGTGCGGGATTCGGCACGGTAGCGGGAGTATTGATTGCGGAGACCCAGTACTTC. It specifies CSAGFGTVAGVLIAETQYF.

The rearrangement links TRBV19 to TRBJ1-5; D unclear. V shed 2 bases and J shed 0 bases, with 8 bases lying between them. The V gene's germline CDR1 is LNHDA and CDR2 SQIVND (reference sequence). This CDR3 comprises 15 residues. CDR3 sequence: CASSISAYSNQPQHF. CDR3 bases: TGTGCCAGTAGTATAAGTGCGTATAGCAATCAGCCCCAGCATTTT.

The chain joins TRBV12-3 or TRBV12-4 to TRBJ2-3; 14 bases match TRBD2. V shed 6 bases and J 5 bases; nucleotides not matched to a gene: 10. The CDR3 is 17 amino acids. This CDR3 reads CASSPGTSGSRRDTQYF. The CDR3 nucleotides read TGTGCCAGCAGCCCCGGGACTAGCGGGAGTCGGAGAGATACGCAGTATTTT.

V is TRBV29-1 and J is TRBJ2-5, with D possibly being TRBD1 (5 bases). The CDR3 runs 11 residues. Per the germline V gene, CDR1 is SQVTM and CDR2 is ANQGSEA. Trimming took off 2 bases at V and 4 bases at J, with 5 bases between the two ends. The CDR3 bases are TGCAGCGTTGAACAGGGAGAGACCCAGTACTTC. As protein: CSVEQGETQYF.

This sequence joins TRBV4-1 and TRBJ1-5; the D gene is possibly TRBD1 (5 bases). The length of the CDR3 is 14 residues. With 6 bases removed from V and 7 bases from J, the gap between germline ends came to 16 bases. Germline V CDR1 and CDR2: MGHRA, YSYEKL. The CDR3 DNA follows: TGCGCCAGCAGGTCCCGGCAGGGAGGCCAGCCCCAGCATTTT. It codes for CASRSRQGGQPQHF.

The J gene is TRBJ2-1, the V gene TRBV20-1; 9 bases line up with TRBD2. The CDR3 has 16 amino acids. From germline, CDR1 is DFQATT and CDR2 SNEGSKA (reference sequence). V lost 6 bases, J lost 7 bases, and 16 bases stayed unmatched. CDR3 sequence reads: CSAHGDRGRAWNEQFF. CDR3 coding DNA: TGCAGTGCCCACGGAGATCGCGGGAGGGCTTGGAATGAGCAGTTCTTC.

This clonotype was recorded at least ten times. This rearrangement joins TRBV20-1 to TRBJ2-7; 10 bases fit TRBD2. The V gene end was trimmed by 0 bases and the J gene end by 7 bases; junction bases not matched to a gene: 12. CDR1 DFQATT and CDR2 SNEGSKA come from the germline V gene (reference sequence). CDR3 length: 16 residues. The CDR3 spells CSARDFGTSVRGEQYF. The CDR3 DNA reads as TGCAGTGCTAGAGATTTTGGGACTAGCGTTCGTGGGGAGCAGTACTTC.

This clonotype was seen a handful of times. This sequence joins TRBV20-1 and TRBJ2-7, with D perhaps matching TRBD2 (5 bases). V was cut by 3 bases and J by 3 bases, with 18 bases left in between. In germline, CDR1 is DFQATT, CDR2 SNEGSKA (reference sequence). The CDR3 consists of 15 residues. CDR3 in amino acids: CSASSRRGVFYEQYF. The CDR3 nucleotides are TGCAGTGCTAGCTCAAGACGGGGTGTTTTCTACGAGCAGTACTTC.

This clonotype was seen only a few times. The chain has TRBV30 and TRBJ2-1; 8 positions match TRBD2. CDR3 length: 15 residues. Germline V lookup: CDR1 GTSNPN, CDR2 SVGIG (reference sequence). Trimming took 0 bases from V and 2 from J; bases not matched to a gene: 3. CDR3 region: CAWSVLAVTYNEQFF. The CDR3 DNA reads as TGTGCCTGGAGTGTACTAGCGGTCACCTACAATGAGCAGTTCTTC.

The chain recombines TRBV28 with TRBJ1-5; tentatively, D is TRBD1 (5 bases). V was shortened by 10 bases and J by 2 bases, with 21 bases between the two germline ends. Germline V gives CDR1 MDHEN, CDR2 SYDVKM. The CDR3 has 16 amino acids. The CDR3 bases are TGTGCCACGACTCCGGGCGGGACGTCGGGCAATCAGCCCCAGCATTTT. Translation: CATTPGGTSGNQPQHF.

J is TRBJ2-1 and V is TRBV2, with D uncertain. From germline, CDR1 is SNHLY and CDR2 FYNNEI. V lost 4 bases to trimming and J lost 0 bases, with 16 bases between them. This CDR3 has 17 amino acids. As DNA, the CDR3 is TGTGCCAGCAGTGGGTCCCCAACTTACAGCTCCTACAATGAGCAGTTCTTC. Its protein is CASSGSPTYSSYNEQFF.

The chain combines TRBV12-3 or TRBV12-4 with TRBJ2-5; the D call may be TRBD1 or TRBD2 (5 bases each). The length of the CDR3 is 16 residues. Trimming pared 4 bases from V and 4 bases from J, leaving 19 bases between. The DNA of the CDR3 is TGTGCCAGCAGTTCCCTGAGAGGGGCCAAAACAGAGACCCAGTACTTC. As protein: CASSSLRGAKTETQYF.

The chain employs TRBV25-1 and TRBJ2-3; TRBD1 is a possible D gene (5 bases). The V gene lost 0 bases and the J gene lost 2 bases, with 9 bases spanning the gap. The CDR3 extends over 15 amino acids. From germline, CDR1 is MGHDK and CDR2 SYGVNS. The chain's CDR3 is CASSEYVTDTDTQYF. The CDR3 DNA sequence: TGTGCCAGCAGTGAATATGTGACAGACACAGATACGCAGTATTTT.

This clonotype has a handful of counts. The genes are TRBV19 and TRBJ1-2; 7 nucleotides agree with TRBD1. The CDR3 is made up of 15 amino acids. V lost 3 bases to trimming and J lost 1 base; unmatched junction nucleotides: 5. The germline gives CDR1 LNHDA, CDR2 SQIVND (reference sequence). CDR3: CASSIANRGNYGYTF. In DNA, the CDR3 is TGTGCCAGTAGTATTGCGAACAGGGGTAACTATGGCTACACCTTC.

The chain carries TRBV9 and TRBJ2-7; 7 bases align to TRBD2. V lost 0 bases, J lost 2 bases, and 5 bases stayed unmatched. This CDR3 has 15 amino acids. Per the germline V gene, CDR1 is SGDLS and CDR2 is YYNGEE. The CDR3 loop reads CASSVGAGVAYEQYF. The DNA of the CDR3 is TGTGCCAGCAGCGTAGGCGCGGGAGTAGCCTACGAGCAGTACTTC.

CDR3 sequence reads: CASRVTWAGRGEQYF. In DNA form, the CDR3 reads TGTGCCAGCAGGGTCACCTGGGCAGGGAGAGGCGAGCAGTACTTC. The chain uses TRBV12-3 or TRBV12-4 and TRBJ2-7, with D possibly called TRBD1 or TRBD2 (5 bases each). The CDR3 is 15 residues long. Trimming cost V 6 bases and J 6 bases, with 21 bases left between them.

V usage is TRBV7-6 and J usage is TRBJ1-5; D is ambiguous. Looked up from germline, CDR1 is SGHVS and CDR2 is FNYEAQ. There are 13 residues in the CDR3. With 2 bases removed from V and 3 bases from J, the gap between germline ends came to 5 bases. The CDR3 is CASSLQNNQPQHF. The DNA for the CDR3 is TGTGCCAGCAGCTTACAAAACAATCAGCCCCAGCATTTT. The full variable domain, in which reference TRBV7-6 and TRBJ1-5 provide the parts outside the CDR3, is GAGVSQSPRYKVTKRGQDVALRCDPISGHVSLYWYRQALGQGPEFLTYFNYEAQQDKSGLPNDRFSAERPEGSISTLTIQRTEQRDSAMYRCASSLQNNQPQHFGDGTRLSIL.

The CDR3 DNA sequence: TGTGCCACCAGCAGAGCCCCCCAGGGGGTATACGAGCAGTACTTC. It encodes CATSRAPQGVYEQYF. The rearrangement uses TRBV15 and TRBJ2-7, with 7 bases that match TRBD1. This CDR3 is built from 15 residues. Germline V CDR1 and CDR2: LNHNV, YYDKDF (reference sequence). V lost 1 base, J lost 4 bases, and 7 bases stayed unmatched.

This rearrangement joins TRBV4-1 to TRBJ1-5; tentative D call: TRBD1 (6 bases). CDR1 and CDR2 (germline): MGHRA, YSYEKL. V lost 0 bases, J lost 3 bases, and 12 bases lay in between. The CDR3 runs to 16 residues. The CDR3 nucleotides read TGCGCCAGCAGCCAAGATCCAGGGGTTCTCAATCAGCCCCAGCATTTT. The encoded protein is CASSQDPGVLNQPQHF.